These 15 T cell receptor beta chains were sequenced from one sample in a study of Tregs in tolerant kidney transplant recipients. Only in-frame clones appear in the TCRdb table, and some are missing; sequencing was by immunoSEQ multiplex PCR. This table has approximately 93,000 clones, approximately 93% appearing once. The material was CD4+ T cells from blood, obtained before the transplant. The receptors here all came from a human donor who received a combined kidney and bone marrow transplant.

The chain employs TRBV11-3 and TRBJ2-3; weak D call: TRBD2 (5 bases). Germline V CDR1 and CDR2: SGHNT, YENEEA. Trimming took 5 bases from V and 0 from J, leaving 9 bases between them. This CDR3 has 14 residues. CDR3 region: CASSRAGSTDTQYF. The CDR3 nucleotides read TGTGCCAGCAGCCGGGCGGGTAGCACAGATACGCAGTATTTT.

The chain has TRBV7-2 and TRBJ1-2; D not certain. Trimming removed 1 base from V and 8 bases from J, with 11 bases in between. This CDR3 region has 13 residues. CDR1 SGHTA and CDR2 FQGNSA come from the germline V gene. This chain's CDR3 is CASSLVEGGGYTF. The CDR3 nucleotides read TGTGCCAGCAGCTTAGTGGAGGGCGGCGGCTACACCTTC.

The chain's CDR3 is CASANRGNEQFF. As DNA, the CDR3 is TGTGCCAGCGCTAACAGGGGGAATGAGCAGTTCTTC. This chain joins TRBV7-7 and TRBJ2-1; TRBD1 aligns across 8 bases. Germline V CDR1 and CDR2: SSHAT, FNYEAQ (reference sequence). Unmatched junction bases numbered 4, after V lost 8 bases and J lost 7 bases. CDR3 length: 12 residues. Supplemented by reference TRBV7-7 and TRBJ2-1, the full variable domain reads GAGVSQSPRYKVTKRGQDVTLRCDPISSHATLYWYQQALGQGPEFLTYFNYEAQPDKSGLPSDRFSAERPEGSISTLTIQRTEQRDSAMYRCASANRGNEQFFGPGTRLTVL.

In its sample, this clone was seen a few times. Additional DNA sequences in this sample encode the identical CDR3. The chain couples TRBV29-1 to TRBJ2-3; D is perhaps TRBD2 (5 bases). The ends were cut back, 6 bases at V and 1 base at J, with 11 bases in the middle. The CDR3 totals 13 residues. Germline values: CDR1 SQVTM, CDR2 ANQGSEA. The CDR3 loop is CSVVRRGTDTQYF. The CDR3 DNA sequence: TGCAGCGTGGTACGGCGGGGCACAGATACGCAGTATTTT.

The V and J genes are TRBV5-1 and TRBJ1-3, with 9 bases identical to TRBD1. V was clipped by 5 bases and J by 0 bases; unmatched bases: 9. The CDR3 is 17 residues long. CDR1 and CDR2 from the germline V gene are SGHRS and YFSETQ. This CDR3 is CASSPSQGALSGNTIYF. CDR3 nucleotides: TGCGCCAGCAGTCCGTCACAGGGGGCACTCTCTGGAAACACCATATATTTT.

The genes are TRBV28 and TRBJ1-3, with a possible D match to TRBD1 (5 bases). This CDR3 is 12 amino acids long. CDR1 is MDHEN, CDR2 SYDVKM, per germline. The V end was cut by 5 bases, the J end by 7 bases, with 9 bases between. CDR3 sequence reads: CASSPQVNTIYF. CDR3 DNA sequence: TGTGCCAGCAGTCCACAGGTTAACACCATATATTTT.

The V and J genes are TRBV19 and TRBJ2-1; 14 bases agree with TRBD2. J lost 7 bases, V lost 5 bases, and 7 bases had no gene match. The CDR3 has 16 amino acids. The V gene's germline CDR1 is LNHDA and CDR2 SQIVND (reference sequence). CDR3 protein: CASSLGLAGVWNEQFF. The CDR3 nucleotides are TGTGCCAGTAGTTTGGGACTAGCGGGAGTATGGAATGAGCAGTTCTTC.

As to this clone: This CDR3 is also generated by other DNA sequences in the sample. V gene TRBV5-1 combines with J gene TRBJ1-6; D unresolved. CDR3 length: 18 amino acids. From germline, CDR1 is SGHRS and CDR2 YFSETQ. The V end was cut by 6 bases, the J end by 0 bases, with 19 bases between. In DNA form, the CDR3 reads TGCGCCAGCAACACCGGTCCCCGAGACATCTCCTATAATTCACCCCTCCACTTT. It translates to CASNTGPRDISYNSPLHF.

This sequence joins TRBV7-8 and TRBJ2-7; 9 bases align to TRBD1. The CDR3 has 14 residues. Trimming cost V 1 base and J 6 bases; bases outside gene matches: 4. Germline V CDR1 and CDR2: SGHVS, FQNEAQ. CDR3 in amino acids: CASSLGPTGGEQYF. CDR3 bases: TGTGCCAGCAGCTTAGGGCCGACAGGGGGCGAGCAGTACTTC.

A single count supports this clone. The rearrangement links TRBV10-3 to TRBJ2-3; 7 nucleotides line up with TRBD2. In germline, CDR1 is ENHRY, CDR2 SYGVKD. The CDR3 covers 14 residues. Losses at the gene ends were 4 bases for V and 3 bases for J; bases not matched to a gene: 4. The CDR3 coding sequence is TGTGCCATCAGTGCCCAGCGGGGAACAGATACGCAGTATTTT. Translating it yields CAISAQRGTDTQYF.

The genes are TRBV7-9 and TRBJ2-7, with 7 bases identical to TRBD2. Trimming at V came to 5 bases and at J to 3 bases, leaving 7 bases not matched to a gene. This CDR3 has 14 amino acids. The germline gives CDR1 SEHNR, CDR2 FQNEAQ (reference sequence). The DNA for the CDR3 is TGTGCCAGCAGCCCGAGCGGGACGAGCTACGAGCAGTACTTC. It translates to CASSPSGTSYEQYF. The full variable domain, completed using reference TRBV7-9 and TRBJ2-7, is DTGVSQNPRHKITKRGQNVTFRCDPISEHNRLYWYRQTLGQGPEFLTYFQNEAQLEKSRLLSDRFSAERPKGSFSTLEIQRTEQGDSAMYLCASSPSGTSYEQYFGPGTRLTVT.

This chain joins TRBV6-4 and TRBJ2-7, with 8 bases that match TRBD1. V was clipped by 5 bases and J by 6 bases; unmatched bases: 6. The CDR3 is made up of 13 amino acids. Germline CDR1 is MRHNA and CDR2 is SNTAGT. CDR3: CASSPDRGGEQYF. The CDR3 DNA is TGTGCCAGCAGTCCCGACAGGGGAGGCGAGCAGTACTTC.

Comments on this clone: This CDR3 is also generated by other DNA sequences in the sample. The chain couples TRBV5-1 to TRBJ1-6; D uncertain. The CDR3 runs to 17 residues. Germline CDR1 and CDR2: SGHRS and YFSETQ. V was clipped by 2 bases and J by 3 bases, with 15 bases between them. The CDR3 DNA reads TGCGCCAGCAGCTTATCTCCTAGACGGGACTATAATTCACCCCTCCACTTT. It is translated as CASSLSPRRDYNSPLHF. Full variable domain (remainder filled in from reference TRBV5-1 and TRBJ1-6): KAGVTQTPRYLIKTRGQQVTLSCSPISGHRSVSWYQQTPGQGLQFLFEYFSETQRNKGNFPGRFSGRQFSNSRSEMNVSTLELGDSALYLCASSLSPRRDYNSPLHFGNGTRLTVT.

A note on this clone: Other DNA sequences from this sample encode an identical CDR3 as well. V is TRBV2 and J is TRBJ1-6; 9 bases are shared with TRBD1. The CDR3 consists of 14 residues. The V gene's germline CDR1 is SNHLY and CDR2 FYNNEI. J gave up 10 bases and V 6 bases, and 7 bases lay outside the gene matches. The CDR3 protein is CASRGQGIRSPLHF. The CDR3 DNA is TGTGCCAGCAGGGGACAGGGTATCAGATCACCCCTCCACTTT.

V gene TRBV7-2 combines with J gene TRBJ2-7, with 9 nucleotides matching TRBD2. The trim removed 5 bases at V and 5 bases at J, leaving 7 bases unmatched. This CDR3 has 14 residues. The germline V gene encodes CDR1 SGHTA and CDR2 FQGNSA. DNA for the CDR3: TGTGCCAGCAGCCTACTAGCGGGTGACCACGAGCAGTACTTC. Its protein product is CASSLLAGDHEQYF.